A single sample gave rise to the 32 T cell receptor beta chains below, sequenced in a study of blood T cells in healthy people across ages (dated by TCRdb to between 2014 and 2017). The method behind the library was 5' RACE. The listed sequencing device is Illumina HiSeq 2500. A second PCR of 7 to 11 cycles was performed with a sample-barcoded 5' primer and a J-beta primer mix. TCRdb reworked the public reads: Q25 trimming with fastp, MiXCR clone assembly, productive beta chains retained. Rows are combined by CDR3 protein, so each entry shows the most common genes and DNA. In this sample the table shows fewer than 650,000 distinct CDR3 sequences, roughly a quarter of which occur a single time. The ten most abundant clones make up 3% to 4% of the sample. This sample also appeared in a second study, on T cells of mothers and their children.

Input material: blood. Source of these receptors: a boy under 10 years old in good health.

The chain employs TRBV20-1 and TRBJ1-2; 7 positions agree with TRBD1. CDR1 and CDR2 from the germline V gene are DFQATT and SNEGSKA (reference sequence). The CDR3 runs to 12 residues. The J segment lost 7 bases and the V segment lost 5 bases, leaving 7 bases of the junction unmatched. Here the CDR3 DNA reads TGCAGTGCTCGACAGGGTGATAGTGGCTACACCTTC. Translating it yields CSARQGDSGYTF.

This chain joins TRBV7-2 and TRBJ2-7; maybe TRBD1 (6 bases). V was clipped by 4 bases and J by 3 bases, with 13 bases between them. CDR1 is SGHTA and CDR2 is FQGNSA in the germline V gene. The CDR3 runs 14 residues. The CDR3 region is CASSSGQLGYEQYF. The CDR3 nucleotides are TGTGCCAGCAGCTCAGGACAGTTGGGCTACGAGCAGTACTTC.

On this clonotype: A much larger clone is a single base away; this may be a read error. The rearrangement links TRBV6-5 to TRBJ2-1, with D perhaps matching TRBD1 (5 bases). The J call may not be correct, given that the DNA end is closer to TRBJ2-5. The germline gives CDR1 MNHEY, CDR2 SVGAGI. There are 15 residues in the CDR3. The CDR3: CASSLGQTFHETQYF. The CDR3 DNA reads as TGTGCCAGCAGTTTGGGGCAGACTTTCCATGAGACCCAGTACTTC.

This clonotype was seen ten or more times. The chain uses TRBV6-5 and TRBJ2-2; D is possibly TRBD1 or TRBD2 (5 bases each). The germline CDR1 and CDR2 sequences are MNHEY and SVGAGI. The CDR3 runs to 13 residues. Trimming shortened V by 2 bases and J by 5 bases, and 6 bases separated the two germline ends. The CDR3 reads CASSYEGTGELFF. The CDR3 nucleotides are TGTGCCAGCAGTTACGAGGGGACCGGGGAGCTGTTTTTT.

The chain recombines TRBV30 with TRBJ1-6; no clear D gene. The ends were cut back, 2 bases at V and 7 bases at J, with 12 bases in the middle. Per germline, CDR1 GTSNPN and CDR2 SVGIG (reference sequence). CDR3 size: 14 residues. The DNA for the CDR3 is TGTGCCTGGAGTCCCGGGTTCCTAAATTCACCCCTCCACTTT. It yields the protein CAWSPGFLNSPLHF.

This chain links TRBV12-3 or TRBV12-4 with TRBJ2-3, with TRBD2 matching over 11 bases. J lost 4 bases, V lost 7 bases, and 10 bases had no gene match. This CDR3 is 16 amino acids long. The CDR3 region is CASTWGLAGGPDTQYF. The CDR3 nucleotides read TGTGCCAGCACCTGGGGGCTAGCGGGAGGCCCAGATACGCAGTATTTT.

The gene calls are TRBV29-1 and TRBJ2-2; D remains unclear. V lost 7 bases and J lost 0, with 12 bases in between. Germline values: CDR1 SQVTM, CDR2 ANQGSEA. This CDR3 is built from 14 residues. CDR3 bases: TGCAGCGCCTGGGCCCTCGCGAACACCGGGGAGCTGTTTTTT. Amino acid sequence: CSAWALANTGELFF.

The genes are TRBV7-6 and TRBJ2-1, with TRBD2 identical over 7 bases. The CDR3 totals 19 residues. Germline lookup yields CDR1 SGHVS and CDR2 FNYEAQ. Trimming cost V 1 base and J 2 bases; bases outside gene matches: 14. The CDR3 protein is CASSLGASGPRRPYNEQFF. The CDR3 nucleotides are TGTGCCAGCAGCTTAGGGGCTAGCGGACCCAGGAGGCCCTACAATGAGCAGTTCTTC. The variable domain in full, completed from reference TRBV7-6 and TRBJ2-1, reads GAGVSQSPRYKVTKRGQDVALRCDPISGHVSLYWYRQALGQGPEFLTYFNYEAQQDKSGLPNDRFSAERPEGSISTLTIQRTEQRDSAMYRCASSLGASGPRRPYNEQFFGPGTRLTVL.

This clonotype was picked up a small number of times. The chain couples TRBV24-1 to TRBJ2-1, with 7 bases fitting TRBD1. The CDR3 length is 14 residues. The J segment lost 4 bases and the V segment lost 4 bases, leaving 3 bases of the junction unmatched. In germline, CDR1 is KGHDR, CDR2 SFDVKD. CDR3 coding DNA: TGTGCCACCAGTGAAGGGGACAGTTACAATGAGCAGTTCTTC. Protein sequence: CATSEGDSYNEQFF.

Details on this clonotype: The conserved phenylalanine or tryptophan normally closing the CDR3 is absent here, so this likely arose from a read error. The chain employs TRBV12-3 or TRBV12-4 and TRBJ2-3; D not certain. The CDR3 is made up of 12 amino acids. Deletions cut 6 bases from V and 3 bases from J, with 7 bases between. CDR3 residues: CASSLITDTQYS. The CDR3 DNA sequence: TGTGCCAGCAGCTTGATTACAGATACGCAGTATTCT.

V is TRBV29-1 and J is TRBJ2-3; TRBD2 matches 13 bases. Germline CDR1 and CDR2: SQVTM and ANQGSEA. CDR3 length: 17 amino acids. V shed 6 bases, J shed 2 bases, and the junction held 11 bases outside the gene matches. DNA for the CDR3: TGCAGCGTAGCCGGGACTAGCGGGGAAACCATCACAGATACGCAGTATTTT. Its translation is CSVAGTSGETITDTQYF.

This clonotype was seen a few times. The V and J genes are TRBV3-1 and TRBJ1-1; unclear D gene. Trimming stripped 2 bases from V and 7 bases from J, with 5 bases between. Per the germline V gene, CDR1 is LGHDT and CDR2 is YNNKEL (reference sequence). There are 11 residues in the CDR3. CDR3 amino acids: CASSQNLEAFF. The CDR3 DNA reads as TGTGCCAGCAGCCAAAACCTTGAAGCTTTCTTT.

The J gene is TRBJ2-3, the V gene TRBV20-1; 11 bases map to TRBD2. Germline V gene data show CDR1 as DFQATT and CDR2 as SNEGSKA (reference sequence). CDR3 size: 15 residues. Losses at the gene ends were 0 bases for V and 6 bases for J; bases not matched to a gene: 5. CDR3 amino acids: CSARDSGRAKDTQYF. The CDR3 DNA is TGCAGTGCTAGAGATAGCGGGAGGGCGAAGGATACGCAGTATTTT.

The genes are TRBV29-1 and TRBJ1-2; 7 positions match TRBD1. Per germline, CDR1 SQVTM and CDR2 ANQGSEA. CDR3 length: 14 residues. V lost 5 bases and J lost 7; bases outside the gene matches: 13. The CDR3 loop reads CSVQFLTGTSGYTF. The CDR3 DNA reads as TGCAGCGTTCAGTTCCTGACAGGGACGTCTGGCTACACCTTC. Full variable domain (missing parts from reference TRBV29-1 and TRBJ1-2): SAVISQKPSRDICQRGTSLTIQCQVDSQVTMMFWYRQQPGQSLTLIATANQGSEATYESGFVIDKFPISRPNLTFSTLTVSNMSPEDSSIYLCSVQFLTGTSGYTFGSGTRLTVV.

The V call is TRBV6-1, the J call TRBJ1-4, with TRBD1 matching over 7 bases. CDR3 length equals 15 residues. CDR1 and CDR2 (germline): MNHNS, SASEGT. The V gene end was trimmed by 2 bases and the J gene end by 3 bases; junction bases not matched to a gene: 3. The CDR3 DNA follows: TGTGCCAGCAGTGAATACAGGGGTTCTAATGAAAAACTGTTTTTT. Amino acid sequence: CASSEYRGSNEKLFF.

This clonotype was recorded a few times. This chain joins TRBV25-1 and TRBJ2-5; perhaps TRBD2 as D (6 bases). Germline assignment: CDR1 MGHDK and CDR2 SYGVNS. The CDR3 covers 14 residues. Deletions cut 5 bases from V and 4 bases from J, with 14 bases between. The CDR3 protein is CASSPGVQAETQYF. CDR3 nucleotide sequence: TGTGCCAGCAGTCCGGGGGTTCAGGCAGAGACCCAGTACTTC.

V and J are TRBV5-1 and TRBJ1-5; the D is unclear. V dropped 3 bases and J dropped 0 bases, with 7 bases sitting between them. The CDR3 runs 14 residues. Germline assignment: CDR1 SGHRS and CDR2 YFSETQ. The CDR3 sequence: CASSSGDSNQPQHF. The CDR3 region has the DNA TGCGCCAGCAGCTCCGGGGATAGCAATCAGCCCCAGCATTTT.

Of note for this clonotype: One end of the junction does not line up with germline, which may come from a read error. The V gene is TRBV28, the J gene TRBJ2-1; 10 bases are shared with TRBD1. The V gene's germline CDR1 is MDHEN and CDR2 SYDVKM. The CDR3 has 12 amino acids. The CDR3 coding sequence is TGTGCCAGCAGCGCGGACAGGGGGATTTTTTCGTTC. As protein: CASSADRGIFSF.

CDR3 in amino acids: CASSLISRERLEDTEAFF. CDR3 bases: TGTGCCAGCAGCTTAATTTCCAGGGAGAGGTTAGAAGACACTGAAGCTTTCTTT. The chain is built from TRBV7-9 and TRBJ1-1, with a possible D match to TRBD1 (5 bases). This CDR3 is 18 amino acids long. The V and J ends lost 2 bases and 3 bases respectively, with 22 bases between them. Germline CDR1 SEHNR, CDR2 FQNEAQ (reference sequence).

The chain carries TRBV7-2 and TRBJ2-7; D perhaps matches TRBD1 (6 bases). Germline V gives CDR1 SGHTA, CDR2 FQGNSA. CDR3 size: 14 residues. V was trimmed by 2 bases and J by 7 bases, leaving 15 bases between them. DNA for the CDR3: TGTGCCAGCAGCTTATCCCCAGGGGTGGGTGAGCAGTACTTC. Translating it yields CASSLSPGVGEQYF. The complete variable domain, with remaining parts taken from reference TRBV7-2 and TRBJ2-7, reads GAGVSQSPSNKVTEKGKDVELRCDPISGHTALYWYRQSLGQGLEFLIYFQGNSAPDKSGLPSDRFSAERTGGSVSTLTIQRTQQEDSAVYLCASSLSPGVGEQYFGPGTRLTVT.

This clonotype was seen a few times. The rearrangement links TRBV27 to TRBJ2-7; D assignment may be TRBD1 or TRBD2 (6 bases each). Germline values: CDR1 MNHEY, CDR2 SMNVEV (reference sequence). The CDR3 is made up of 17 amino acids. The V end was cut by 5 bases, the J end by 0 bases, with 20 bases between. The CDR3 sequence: CASSLHPRGDISYEQYF. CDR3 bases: TGTGCCAGCAGTCTACATCCTAGGGGGGATATCTCCTACGAGCAGTACTTC.

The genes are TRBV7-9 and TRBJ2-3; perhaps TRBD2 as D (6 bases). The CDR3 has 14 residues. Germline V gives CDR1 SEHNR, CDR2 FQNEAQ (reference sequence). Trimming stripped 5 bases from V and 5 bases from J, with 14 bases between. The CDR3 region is CASSPAGGIDTQYF. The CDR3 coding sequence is TGTGCCAGCAGCCCCGCTGGGGGGATAGATACGCAGTATTTT. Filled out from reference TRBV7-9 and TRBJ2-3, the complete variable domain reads DTGVSQNPRHKITKRGQNVTFRCDPISEHNRLYWYRQTLGQGPEFLTYFQNEAQLEKSRLLSDRFSAERPKGSFSTLEIQRTEQGDSAMYLCASSPAGGIDTQYFGPGTRLTVL.

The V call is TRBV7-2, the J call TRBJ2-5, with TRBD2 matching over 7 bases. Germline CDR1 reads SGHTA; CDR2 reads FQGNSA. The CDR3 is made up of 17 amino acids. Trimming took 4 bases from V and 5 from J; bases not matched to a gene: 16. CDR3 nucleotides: TGTGCCAGCAGCTCCCCCTCTTCGCGGGGGTCCTGGGAGACCCAGTACTTC. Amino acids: CASSSPSSRGSWETQYF.

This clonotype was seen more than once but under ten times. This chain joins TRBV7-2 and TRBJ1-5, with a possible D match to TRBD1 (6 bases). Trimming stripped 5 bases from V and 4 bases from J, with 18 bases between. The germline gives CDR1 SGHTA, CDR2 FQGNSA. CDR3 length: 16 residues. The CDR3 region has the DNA TGTGCCAGCAGCCCCCAAGGGGGGTTCTATAATCAGCCCCAGCATTTT. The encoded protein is CASSPQGGFYNQPQHF.

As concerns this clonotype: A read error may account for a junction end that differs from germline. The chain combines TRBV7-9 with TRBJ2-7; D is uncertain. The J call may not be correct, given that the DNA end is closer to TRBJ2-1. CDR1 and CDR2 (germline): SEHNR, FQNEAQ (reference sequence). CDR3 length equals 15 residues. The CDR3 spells CASSLGYLVINEQFF. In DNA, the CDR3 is TGTGCCAGCAGTTTAGGTTACTTAGTTATTAATGAGCAGTTCTTC.

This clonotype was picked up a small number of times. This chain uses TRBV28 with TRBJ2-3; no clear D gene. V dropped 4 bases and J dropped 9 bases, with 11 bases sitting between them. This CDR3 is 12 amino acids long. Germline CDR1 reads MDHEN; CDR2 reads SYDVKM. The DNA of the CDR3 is TGTGCCAGCAGTTCCACCATGGGAACGCAGTATTTT. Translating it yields CASSSTMGTQYF.

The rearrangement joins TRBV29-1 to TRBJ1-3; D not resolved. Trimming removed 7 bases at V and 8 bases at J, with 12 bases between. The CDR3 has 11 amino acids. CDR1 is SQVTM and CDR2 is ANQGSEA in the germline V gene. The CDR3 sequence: CSALSGDTIYF. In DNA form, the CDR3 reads TGCAGCGCCCTGAGCGGAGACACCATATATTTT.

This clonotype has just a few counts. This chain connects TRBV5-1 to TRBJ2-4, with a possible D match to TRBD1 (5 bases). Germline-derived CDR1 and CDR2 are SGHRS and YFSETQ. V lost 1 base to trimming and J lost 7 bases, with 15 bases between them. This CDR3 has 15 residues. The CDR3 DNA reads TGCGCCAGCAGCTTGAATAGGGGCGCGTATAACATTCAGTACTTC. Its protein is CASSLNRGAYNIQYF.

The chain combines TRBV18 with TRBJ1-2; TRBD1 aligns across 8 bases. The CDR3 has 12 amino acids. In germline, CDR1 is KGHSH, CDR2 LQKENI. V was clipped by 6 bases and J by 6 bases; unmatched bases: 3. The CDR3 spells CASSQGADGYTF. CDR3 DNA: TGTGCCAGCTCCCAGGGGGCGGATGGCTACACCTTC.

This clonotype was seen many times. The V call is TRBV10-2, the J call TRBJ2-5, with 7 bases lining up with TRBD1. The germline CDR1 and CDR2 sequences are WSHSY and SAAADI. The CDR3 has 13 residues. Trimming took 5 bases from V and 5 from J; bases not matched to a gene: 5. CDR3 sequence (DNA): TGCGCCAGCAGTCGACAGGGCCGGGAGACCCAGTACTTC. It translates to CASSRQGRETQYF.

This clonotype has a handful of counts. The CDR3 nucleotides are TGTGCCAGCAGCCCGGGACGGTACCAAGAGACCCAGTACTTC. Translated, it gives CASSPGRYQETQYF. This rearrangement joins TRBV11-2 to TRBJ2-5; D tentatively fits TRBD1 or TRBD2 (5 bases each). Trimming stripped 5 bases from V and 0 bases from J, with 10 bases between. The length of the CDR3 is 14 residues. Germline V gene sequence: CDR1 SGHAT, CDR2 FQNNGV.

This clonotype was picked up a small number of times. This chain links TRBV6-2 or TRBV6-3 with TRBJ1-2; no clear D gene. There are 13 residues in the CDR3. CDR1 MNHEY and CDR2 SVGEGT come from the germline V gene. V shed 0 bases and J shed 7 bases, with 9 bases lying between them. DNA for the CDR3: TGTGCCAGCAGTTACTCACGAGGGTCTGGCTACACCTTC. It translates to CASSYSRGSGYTF.